These T cell receptor beta chains were read from a single sample in a study of blood T cells in healthy people across ages. TCRdb fed the 5' RACE reads into MiXCR, producing one record per CDR3 protein. The sample lists about 1.5 million distinct CDR3 sequences, approximately 43% occurring once. Sequencing used blood. Receptor source: a woman aged 18-29 years in good health. Each CDR3 is given with its conserved first and last residue. A D gene is named only where the DNA matches it firmly. The size field is filled for only some rows; it gives once, few, many or a size class.

size | D | J | V | DNA | CDR3
- | TRBD2 | TRBJ2-1 | TRBV9 | TGTGCCAGCAGCTCAGATGCGGGGGGGCCGACTGAGCAGTTCTTC | CASSSDAGGPTEQFF
few | - | TRBJ1-4 | TRBV2 | TGTGCCAGCAACTTTGACCCCGATGAAAAACTGTTTTTT | CASNFDPDEKLFF
once | - | TRBJ2-2 | TRBV7-9 | TGTGCCGGGGACACCTACACCGGGGAGCTGTTTTTT | CAGDTYTGELFF
few | - | TRBJ1-2 | TRBV24-1 | TGTGCCACCAGTGACGATACCGCCCGACATGGCTACACCTTC | CATSDDTARHGYTF
few | TRBD2 | TRBJ2-3 | TRBV7-2 | TGTGCCAGCAGCTTAGCTCGGGGACTAGCGGATACGCAGTATTTT | CASSLARGLADTQYF
- | TRBD2 | TRBJ2-3 | TRBV4-1 | TGCGCCAGCAGCCAGACTAGCGGGGTATTGTATACGCAGTATTTT | CASSQTSGVLYTQYF
once | TRBD2 | TRBJ2-1 | TRBV7-9 | TGTGCCAGTACGACCAGCGGGAGAATCAATGAGCAGTTCTTC | CASTTSGRINEQFF
- | - | TRBJ1-4 | TRBV2 | TGTGCCAGCAGTGAAGACAAGTCTGCTGGGGGAAAACTGTTTTTT | CASSEDKSAGGKLFF
few | TRBD1 | TRBJ2-7 | TRBV7-9 | TGTGCCAGCAGCCCAGACAGGGCTCAATACGAGCAGTACTTC | CASSPDRAQYEQYF
- | - | TRBJ2-1 | TRBV7-9 | TGTGCCAGTAATGCAGGACCCACCTTCTACAATGAGCAGTTCTTC | CASNAGPTFYNEQFF
- | TRBD2 | TRBJ2-1 | TRBV4-2 | TGTGCCAGCAGTCTACTAGCGGGAGTCTACGATGAGCAGTTCTTC | CASSLLAGVYDEQFF
few | - | TRBJ2-3 | TRBV20-1 | TGCAGTGCTAGAGATCGTACAGTCGGCACAGATACGCAGTATTTT | CSARDRTVGTDTQYF
once | - | TRBJ2-5 | TRBV6-5 | TGTGCCAGCAGTTACTCGATCAGGGTCTCCTACAATGAGCAGTACTTC | CASSYSIRVSYNEQYF
- | TRBD2 | TRBJ2-1 | TRBV20-1 | TGCAGTGCCAGTTGGGCTAGCGGGAGGGCCCTGAACAATGAGCAGTTCTTC | CSASWASGRALNNEQFF
- | - | TRBJ1-4 | TRBV20-1 | TGCAGTGCTAGAGATCAAGACAGCCGTAATGAAAAACTGTTTTTT | CSARDQDSRNEKLFF
- | - | TRBJ1-5 | TRBV3-1 | TGTGCCAGCAGCCAAGGGGGGACAAGGCTTCGGCGCAATCAGCCCCAGCATTTT | CASSQGGTRLRRNQPQHF
- | TRBD2 | TRBJ2-5 | TRBV7-9 | TGTGCCAGCAGCCCCTCGGTAGCGGGGGTGGATGAGCAGTACTTC | CASSPSVAGVDEQYF
- | TRBD1 | TRBJ2-7 | TRBV11-2 | TGTGCCTGCAGCTTAGATGGGACAGGCGCAACCTACGAGCAGTACTTC | CACSLDGTGATYEQYF
- | TRBD1 | TRBJ1-2 | TRBV6-2/TRBV6-3 | TGTGCCAGCAGTCTATCCGGGACAGTCAATGGCTACACCTTC | CASSLSGTVNGYTF
- | - | TRBJ1-1 | TRBV7-9 | TGTGCCAGCAGCGGCCCGGGGTCGGGGGCTGAAGCTTTCTTT | CASSGPGSGAEAFF
few | TRBD1 | TRBJ2-7 | TRBV20-1 | TGCAGTGCTAGATTACCGGGACAGAACCTTCTCCGAAACGAGCAGTACTTC | CSARLPGQNLLRNEQYF
- | - | TRBJ2-5 | TRBV27 | TGTGCCAGCAGTCCCATCCTAAATCTCAGGGTATCCCAAGAGACCCAGTACTTC | CASSPILNLRVSQETQYF
- | TRBD1 | TRBJ2-5 | TRBV5-1 | TGCGCCAGCAGCTTGGCCCCAACCGGGACAGCCAAAGAGACCCAGTACTTC | CASSLAPTGTAKETQYF
few | - | TRBJ1-5 | TRBV20-1 | TGCAGTGCTTCAGGACAGAGCGCCGTTCAGCCCCAGCATTTT | CSASGQSAVQPQHF
few | TRBD1 | TRBJ1-5 | TRBV20-1 | TGCAGTGCTAGCACGACAGGGGCTCAGCCCCAGCATTTT | CSASTTGAQPQHF
- | - | TRBJ1-2 | TRBV4-3 | TGCGCCAGCAGCCAAAGGTATAACTATGGCTACACCTTC | CASSQRYNYGYTF
- | TRBD2 | TRBJ2-7 | TRBV4-3 | TGCGCCAGCAGCCAAGATGGCTCCCCCTTAGCGGGGTCCTACGAGCAGTACTTC | CASSQDGSPLAGSYEQYF
- | - | TRBJ2-3 | TRBV12-3/TRBV12-4 | TGTGCCAGCAGTTTAGGGGACTCCTCGTATTTT | CASSLGDSSYF
few | - | TRBJ2-7 | TRBV7-6 | TGTGCCAGCAGCTTAGTGTCTAGCCGCGAGCAGTACTTC | CASSLVSSREQYF
- | - | TRBJ1-1 | TRBV5-1 | TGCGCCAGCAGTGCGCGGGAATTGAACACTGAAGCTTTCTTT | CASSARELNTEAFF
- | - | TRBJ2-2 | TRBV20-1 | TGCAGTGTAACCGGAATGAGCACCGGGGAGCTGTTTTTT | CSVTGMSTGELFF
- | - | TRBJ2-1 | TRBV6-5 | - | CANSEYLCNEQFF
few | TRBD1 | TRBJ2-7 | TRBV10-3 | TGTGCCATCAGTGAGTCGACAGGGTTAAGGTACGAGCAGTACTTC | CAISESTGLRYEQYF
few | TRBD2 | TRBJ2-3 | TRBV12-3/TRBV12-4 | TGTGCCAGCAGGCCGGGACTAGCGATTACGCAGTATTTT | CASRPGLAITQYF
- | - | TRBJ1-2 | TRBV6-5 | TGTGCCTGCAGGGACGGGGGGACCCTCTATGGCTACACCTTC | CACRDGGTLYGYTF
- | - | TRBJ2-1 | TRBV15 | TGTGCCACCAGCAGAGCGGGCAGCAGTAATGAGCAGTTCTTC | CATSRAGSSNEQFF
few | TRBD2 | TRBJ2-5 | TRBV11-2 | TGTGCCAGCAGCTCCGCTAGCGGGGGGTACCAAGAGACCCAGTACTTC | CASSSASGGYQETQYF
- | TRBD2 | TRBJ2-3 | TRBV11-2 | TGTGCCAGCAGTCTCTCCGGGACTATTTTCACAGATACGCAGTATTTT | CASSLSGTIFTDTQYF
- | - | TRBJ2-4 | TRBV20-1 | TGCAGTGCGAGTGCCGAGGACTTGAACATTCAGTACTTC | CSASAEDLNIQYF
- | TRBD2 | TRBJ2-1 | TRBV2 | TGTGCCAGCAGTGACAGTGCGACAAAGACTAGCGGGAGGGCCGGATACAATGAGCAGTTCTTC | CASSDSATKTSGRAGYNEQFF
few | - | TRBJ2-5 | TRBV12-3/TRBV12-4 | TGTGCCAGCAGCCCCTTTGGGCAGCATTCCCAAGAGACCCAGTACTTC | CASSPFGQHSQETQYF
- | - | TRBJ2-1 | TRBV25-1 | TGTGCCAGCAGTACCTCCGGGAGTGGCTCCTACAATGAGCAGTTCTTC | CASSTSGSGSYNEQFF
- | - | TRBJ2-3 | TRBV6-5 | TGTGCCAGCAGTTACGGGGACCACACAGATACGCAGTATTTT | CASSYGDHTDTQYF
- | - | TRBJ1-1 | TRBV4-2 | TGTGCCAGCAGCCAAGAAAGGACCAGCACTGAAGCTTTCTTT | CASSQERTSTEAFF
- | TRBD1 | TRBJ1-2 | TRBV29-1 | TGCAGCGCCCCAGGGGGCGCGTTAGACTATGGCTACACCTTC | CSAPGGALDYGYTF
few | - | TRBJ2-4 | TRBV11-2 | TGTGCCAGCAGCTTAGCCGGGGGTTACAAAAACATTCAGTACTTC | CASSLAGGYKNIQYF
- | TRBD1 | TRBJ2-1 | TRBV3-1 | TGTGCCAGCAGCAGTTCCGGGACAGGGATTTACAATGAGCAGTTCTTC | CASSSSGTGIYNEQFF
few | - | TRBJ2-1 | TRBV20-1 | TGCAGTGCAATGGCTTCCTACAATGAGCAGTTCTTC | CSAMASYNEQFF
once | TRBD1 | TRBJ1-5 | TRBV12-3/TRBV12-4 | TGTGCCAGCAGTTTAGGGACAGGGAATAATCAGCCCCAGCATTTT | CASSLGTGNNQPQHF
few | - | TRBJ2-2 | TRBV14 | TGTGCCAGCAGCCAAGAGCGGGTGAACACCGGGGAGCTGTTTTTT | CASSQERVNTGELFF
- | - | TRBJ2-2 | TRBV20-1 | TGCAGTGCTAGGGACTTTTTGAACACCGGGGAGCTGTTTTTT | CSARDFLNTGELFF
few | TRBD2 | TRBJ2-1 | TRBV4-1 | TGCGCCAGCAGCCAAGACCTCGGGACTAGCGGGATCAATGAGCAGTTCTTC | CASSQDLGTSGINEQFF
- | - | TRBJ2-3 | TRBV5-1 | TGCGCCAGCAGCGGAAACCCAGTCCCCGAGCCGCAGTATTTT | CASSGNPVPEPQYF